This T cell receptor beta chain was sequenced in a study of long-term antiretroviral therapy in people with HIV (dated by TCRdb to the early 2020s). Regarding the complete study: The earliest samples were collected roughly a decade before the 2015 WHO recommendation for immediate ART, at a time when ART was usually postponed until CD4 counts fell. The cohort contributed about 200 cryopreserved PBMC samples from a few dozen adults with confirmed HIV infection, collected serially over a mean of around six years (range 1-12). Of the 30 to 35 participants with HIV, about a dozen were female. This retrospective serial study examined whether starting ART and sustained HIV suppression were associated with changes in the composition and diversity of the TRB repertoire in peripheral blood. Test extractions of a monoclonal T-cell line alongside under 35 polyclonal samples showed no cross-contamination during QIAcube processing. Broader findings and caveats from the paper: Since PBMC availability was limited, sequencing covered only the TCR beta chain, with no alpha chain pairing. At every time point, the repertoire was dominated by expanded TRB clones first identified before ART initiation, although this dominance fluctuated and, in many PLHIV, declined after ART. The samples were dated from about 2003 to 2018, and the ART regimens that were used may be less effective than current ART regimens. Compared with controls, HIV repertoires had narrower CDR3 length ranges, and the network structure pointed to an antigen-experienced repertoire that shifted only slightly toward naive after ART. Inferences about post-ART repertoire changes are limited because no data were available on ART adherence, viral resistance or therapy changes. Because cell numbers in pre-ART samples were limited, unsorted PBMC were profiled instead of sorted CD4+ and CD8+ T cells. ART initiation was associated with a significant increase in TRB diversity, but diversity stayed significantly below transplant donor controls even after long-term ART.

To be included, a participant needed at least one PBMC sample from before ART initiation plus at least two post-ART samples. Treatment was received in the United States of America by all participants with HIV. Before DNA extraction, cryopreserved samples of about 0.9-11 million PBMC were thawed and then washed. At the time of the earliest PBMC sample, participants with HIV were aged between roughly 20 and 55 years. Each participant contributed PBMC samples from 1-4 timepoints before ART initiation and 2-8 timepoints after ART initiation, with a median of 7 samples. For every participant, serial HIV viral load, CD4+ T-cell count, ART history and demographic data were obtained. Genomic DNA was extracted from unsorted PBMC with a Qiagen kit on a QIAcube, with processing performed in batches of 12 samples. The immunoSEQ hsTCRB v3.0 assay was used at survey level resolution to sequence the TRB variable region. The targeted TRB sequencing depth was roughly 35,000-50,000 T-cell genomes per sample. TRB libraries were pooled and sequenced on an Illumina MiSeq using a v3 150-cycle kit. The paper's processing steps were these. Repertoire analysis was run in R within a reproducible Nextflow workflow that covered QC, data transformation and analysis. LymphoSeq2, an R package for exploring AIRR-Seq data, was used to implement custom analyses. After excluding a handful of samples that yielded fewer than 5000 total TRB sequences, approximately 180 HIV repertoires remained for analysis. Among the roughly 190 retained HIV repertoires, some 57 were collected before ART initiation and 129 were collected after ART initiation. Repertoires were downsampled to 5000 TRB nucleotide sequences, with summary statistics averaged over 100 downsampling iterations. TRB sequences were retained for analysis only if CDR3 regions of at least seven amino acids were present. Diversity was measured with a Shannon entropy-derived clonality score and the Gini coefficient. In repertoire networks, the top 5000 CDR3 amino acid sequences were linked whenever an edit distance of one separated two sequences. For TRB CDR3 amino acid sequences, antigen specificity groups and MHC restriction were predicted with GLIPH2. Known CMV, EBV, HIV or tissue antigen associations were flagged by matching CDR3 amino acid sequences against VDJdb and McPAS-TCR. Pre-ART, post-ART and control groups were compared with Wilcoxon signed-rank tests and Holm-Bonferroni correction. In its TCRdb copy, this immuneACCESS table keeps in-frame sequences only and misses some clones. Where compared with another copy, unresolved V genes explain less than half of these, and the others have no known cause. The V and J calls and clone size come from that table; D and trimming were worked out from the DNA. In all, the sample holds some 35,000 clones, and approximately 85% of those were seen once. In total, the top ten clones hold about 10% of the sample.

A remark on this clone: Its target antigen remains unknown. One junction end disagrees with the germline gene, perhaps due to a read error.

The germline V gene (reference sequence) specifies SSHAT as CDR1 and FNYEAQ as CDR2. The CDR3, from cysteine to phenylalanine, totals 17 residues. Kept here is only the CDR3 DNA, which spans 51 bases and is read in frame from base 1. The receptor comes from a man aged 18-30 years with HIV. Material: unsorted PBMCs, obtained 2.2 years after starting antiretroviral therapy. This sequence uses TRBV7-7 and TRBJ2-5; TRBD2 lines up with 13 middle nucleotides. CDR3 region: CASSPRLAGGVAETQYF. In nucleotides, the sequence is TGTGCTAGCAGCCCGCGACTAGCGGGAGGAGTTGCGGAGACCCAGTACTTC. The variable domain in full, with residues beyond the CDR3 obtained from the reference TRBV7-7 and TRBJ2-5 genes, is GAGVSQSPRYKVTKRGQDVTLRCDPISSHATLYWYQQALGQGPEFLTYFNYEAQPDKSGLPSDRFSAERPEGSISTLTIQRTEQRDSAMYRCASSPRLAGGVAETQYFGPGTRLLVL.